The sequence of this T cell receptor (beta chain) was determined in a study of cytomegalovirus exposure and HLA in healthy donors. This PCR relied on a set of 60 Vbeta primers and 13 Jbeta primers. Here immunoSEQ multiplex PCR was the method, and the copy in TCRdb shows in-frame clones only, minus some. Of roughly 190,000 clones detected, 70% to 75% appear once; the ten largest clones hold about 5%. CDR3 length equals 14 residues. Looked up from germline, CDR1 is SGHAT and CDR2 is FQNNGV. The source of this sequence is a young man in good health and CMV-seropositive. The specimen sequenced was PBMCs. V gene TRBV11-2 combines with J gene TRBJ2-5; TRBD2 aligns across 16 bases. The DNA end is a closer match to TRBJ2-7, so the J assignment may be wrong. The CDR3 region has the DNA TGTGCCAGCCGGGGGACTAGCGGGAGGGACGAGCAGTACTTC. As protein: CASRGTSGRDEQYF.